Sequencing of this T cell receptor (beta chain) was carried out in a study of cytomegalovirus exposure and HLA in healthy donors. Study results and caveats: According to a later analysis, most TCR beta chains associated with CMV appeared HLA-restricted. V- and J-gene trimming of TCR beta was linked (in a later analysis) to a missense DCLRE1C variant.

A word on this clone: Its antigen is undetermined.

The PCR contained 60 Vbeta and 13 Jbeta primers. In the original analysis: A later analysis tallied roughly 77 million unique TCR beta chains, approximately 10 million of them shared. Sequenced by immunoSEQ multiplex PCR; TCRdb stores in-frame clones only, minus some. D and trimming were read from the DNA, whereas the V and J calls and clone size are those reported in that table. The table lists about 98,000 clones, 75% to 85% of them singletons. The germline CDR1 and CDR2 sequences are SNHLY and FYNNEI. V dropped 7 bases and J dropped 3 bases, with 12 bases sitting between them. The CDR3 totals 13 residues.

This sequence was found in a man in his late teens or twenties in good health and CMV-seropositive. J is TRBJ1-1 and V is TRBV2; no firm D call. Sequenced material: PBMCs. CDR3 region: CASIPPTDTEAFF. In DNA, the CDR3 is TGTGCCAGCATCCCCCCAACGGACACTGAAGCTTTCTTT.